This TCR beta chain is drawn from a study of shared clonotypes between healthy human individuals. Overall study context: CD4 naive cells filled three plates per donor, CD4 memory three, CD8 naive two and CD8 memory one.

The assay was immunoSEQ multiplex PCR, and TCRdb's table has in-frame clones only and misses some. The profile shows over a million clones, 78% of them singletons. The germline V gene has CDR1 MDHEN and CDR2 SYDVKM. Trimming stripped 7 bases from V and 1 base from J, with 8 bases between. This CDR3 spans 12 amino acids. The source material was memory CD4+ T cells from PBMCs. Subset reported: CD45RA-negative fraction. The chain carries TRBV28 and TRBJ2-7, with D uncertain. This TCR derives from a man in his late teens or twenties in good health. Some clones in this sample may be carry-over from other donors' samples. The CDR3 sequence: CASKRLSYEQYF. The CDR3 bases are TGTGCCAGCAAGAGGCTTTCCTACGAGCAGTACTTC. The whole variable domain, remainder taken from reference TRBV28 and TRBJ2-7, is DVKVTQSSRYLVKRTGEKVFLECVQDMDHENMFWYRQDPGLGLRLIYFSYDVKMKEKGDIPEGYSVSREKKERFSLILESASTNQTSMYLCASKRLSYEQYFGPGTRLTVT.